This T cell receptor beta chain was captured in a study of T cell responses to AZD1222 COVID-19 vaccine. Germline CDR1 MDHEN, CDR2 SYDVKM. The CDR3 totals 14 residues. Trimming left V 3 bases short and J 3 bases short, with 12 bases between. Repertoires were generated with immunoSEQ multiplex PCR, while TCRdb's copy carries only in-frame clones and drops some. Of about 61,000 clones in the sample, around 82% are singletons; the top ten hold 20% to 30%. Specimen: peripheral blood, collected 28 days after the second AZD1222 dose. The chain couples TRBV28 to TRBJ2-7; no reliable D call. The source of this sequence is an adult who received the AZD1222 COVID-19 vaccine. The CDR3 bases are TGTGCCAGCAGTTTTGACCAAAGTTACTACGAGCAGTACTTC. Its protein product is CASSFDQSYYEQYF.